This T cell receptor (beta chain) came from a study of T cell changes during pregnancy in multiple sclerosis. The method was immunoSEQ multiplex PCR; TCRdb's version includes in-frame clones alone and lacks a portion of them. The sample includes roughly 59,000 clones, 93% seen only once; the top ten take 0.36%. The J segment lost 6 bases and the V segment lost 5 bases, leaving 10 bases of the junction unmatched. The CDR3 runs to 15 residues. In germline, CDR1 is SGHNT, CDR2 YENEEA. The sample consisted of CD4+ T cells from peripheral blood mononuclear cells, taken before pregnancy. This TCR derives from a female donor with multiple sclerosis, enrolled in a pregnancy study. V gene TRBV11-3 combines with J gene TRBJ2-3; 8 nucleotides match TRBD2. The CDR3 is CASSGSSGSWDTQYF. In nucleotides, the CDR3 is TGTGCCAGCAGCGGTTCGAGCGGGAGTTGGGATACGCAGTATTTT.